This entry is about one T cell receptor beta chain. As yet, its antigen is unknown. Only in-frame clones appear in the TCRdb table, and some are missing; sequencing was by immunoSEQ multiplex PCR. The sample has 250,000 to 350,000 clones; approximately 91% are singletons. This specimen belongs to a study of cytomegalovirus exposure and HLA in healthy donors. Study-level information: It was reported in a later analysis that the roughly 120 validation repertoires used the same platform as the approximately 620 first-cohort repertoires.

Study-level results: Through in vitro validation, three CMV-associated chains were shown to be specific for CMV antigens. While the bulk of TCR sequences proved rare, some public TCRs turned up in many donors. In the 120 or so validation repertoires, about 94% of cluster scores exceeded 0, per a later analysis.

The specimen sequenced was PBMCs. The sequence was collected from a man aged 25 to 45 in good health and CMV-seronegative.

CDR3: CASRDRMNTEAFF. CDR3 bases: TGCGCCAGCAGGGACAGAATGAACACTGAAGCTTTCTTT. The rearrangement joins TRBV5-1 to TRBJ1-1; perhaps TRBD1 as D (6 bases). The CDR3 spans 13 residues. In germline, CDR1 is SGHRS, CDR2 YFSETQ. The V end was cut by 5 bases, the J end by 0 bases, with 8 bases between.